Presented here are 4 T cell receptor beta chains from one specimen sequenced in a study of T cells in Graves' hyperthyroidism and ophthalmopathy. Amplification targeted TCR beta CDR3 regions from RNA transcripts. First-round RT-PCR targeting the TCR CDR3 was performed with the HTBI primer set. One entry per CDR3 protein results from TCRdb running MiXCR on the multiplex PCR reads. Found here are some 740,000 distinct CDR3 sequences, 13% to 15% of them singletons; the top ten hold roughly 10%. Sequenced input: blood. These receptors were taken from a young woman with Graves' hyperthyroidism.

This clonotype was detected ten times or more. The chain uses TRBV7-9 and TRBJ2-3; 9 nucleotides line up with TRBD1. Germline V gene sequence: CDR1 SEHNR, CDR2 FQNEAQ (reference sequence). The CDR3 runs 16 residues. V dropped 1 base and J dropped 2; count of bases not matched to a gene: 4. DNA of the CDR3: TGTGCCAGCAGCTTAGTGGGACAGGGTGACACAGATACGCAGTATTTT. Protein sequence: CASSLVGQGDTDTQYF.

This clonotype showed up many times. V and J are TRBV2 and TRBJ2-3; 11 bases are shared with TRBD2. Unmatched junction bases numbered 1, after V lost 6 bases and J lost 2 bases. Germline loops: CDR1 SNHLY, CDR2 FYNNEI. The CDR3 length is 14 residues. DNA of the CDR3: TGTGCCAGCAGACTAGCGGGAGTCACAGATACGCAGTATTTT. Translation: CASRLAGVTDTQYF. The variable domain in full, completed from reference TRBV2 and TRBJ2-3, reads EPEVTQTPSHQVTQMGQEVILRCVPISNHLYFYWYRQILGQKVEFLVSFYNNEISEKSEIFDDQFSVERPDGSNFTLKIRSTKLEDSAMYFCASRLAGVTDTQYFGPGTRLTVL.

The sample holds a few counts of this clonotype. The CDR3: CASSVVGAVHEQYF. The CDR3, as DNA: TGTGCCAGCAGCGTAGTGGGAGCGGTCCACGAGCAGTACTTC. V is TRBV9 and J is TRBJ2-7; possibly TRBD2 for D (5 bases). CDR3 size: 14 residues. In germline, CDR1 is SGDLS, CDR2 YYNGEE. The V end was cut by 0 bases, the J end by 5 bases, with 12 bases between.

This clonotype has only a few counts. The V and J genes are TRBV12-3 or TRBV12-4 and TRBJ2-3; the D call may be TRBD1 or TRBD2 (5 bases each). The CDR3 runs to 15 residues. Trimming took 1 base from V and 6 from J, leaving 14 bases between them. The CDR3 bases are TGTGCCAGCAGTTTAGTTGGGGGAGCAGGGGATACGCAGTATTTT. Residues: CASSLVGGAGDTQYF.